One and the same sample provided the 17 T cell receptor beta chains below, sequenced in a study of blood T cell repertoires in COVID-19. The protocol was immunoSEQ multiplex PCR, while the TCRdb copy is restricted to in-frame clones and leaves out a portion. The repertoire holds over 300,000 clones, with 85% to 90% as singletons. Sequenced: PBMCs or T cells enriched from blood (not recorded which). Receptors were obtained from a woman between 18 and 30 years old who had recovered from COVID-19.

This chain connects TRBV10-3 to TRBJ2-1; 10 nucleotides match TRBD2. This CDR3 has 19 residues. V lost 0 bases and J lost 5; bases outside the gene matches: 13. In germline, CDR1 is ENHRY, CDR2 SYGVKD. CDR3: CAISESLRHGTSEDNEQFF. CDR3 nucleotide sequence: TGTGCCATCAGTGAGTCTCTGAGGCATGGGACTAGCGAAGACAATGAGCAGTTCTTC.

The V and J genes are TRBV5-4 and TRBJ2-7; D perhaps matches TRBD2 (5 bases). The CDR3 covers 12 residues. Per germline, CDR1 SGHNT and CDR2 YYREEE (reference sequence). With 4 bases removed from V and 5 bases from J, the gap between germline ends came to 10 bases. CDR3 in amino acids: CASSADGNEQYF. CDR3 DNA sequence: TGTGCCAGCAGCGCGGACGGGAACGAGCAGTACTTC.

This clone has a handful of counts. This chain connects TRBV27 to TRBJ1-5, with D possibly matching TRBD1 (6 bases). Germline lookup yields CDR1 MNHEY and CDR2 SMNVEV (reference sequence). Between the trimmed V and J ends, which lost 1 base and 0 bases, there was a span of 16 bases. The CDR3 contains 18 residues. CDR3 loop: CASSLYGTTGGSNQPQHF. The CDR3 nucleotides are TGTGCCAGCAGTTTATACGGGACAACTGGGGGTAGCAATCAGCCCCAGCATTTT.

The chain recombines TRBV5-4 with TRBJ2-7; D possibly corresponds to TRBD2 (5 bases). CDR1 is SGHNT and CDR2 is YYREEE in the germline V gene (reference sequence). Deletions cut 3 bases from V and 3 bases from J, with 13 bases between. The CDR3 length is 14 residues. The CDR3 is CASSSAGSGYEQYF. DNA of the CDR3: TGTGCCAGCAGCTCCGCGGGCAGTGGCTACGAGCAGTACTTC.

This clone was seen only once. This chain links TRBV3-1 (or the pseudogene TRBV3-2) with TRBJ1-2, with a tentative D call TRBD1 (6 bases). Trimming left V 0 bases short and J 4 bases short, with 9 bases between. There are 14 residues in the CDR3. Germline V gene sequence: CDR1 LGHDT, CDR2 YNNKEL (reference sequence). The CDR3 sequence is CASSQEMDSYGYTF. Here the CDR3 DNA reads TGTGCCAGCAGCCAAGAGATGGACAGCTATGGCTACACCTTC.

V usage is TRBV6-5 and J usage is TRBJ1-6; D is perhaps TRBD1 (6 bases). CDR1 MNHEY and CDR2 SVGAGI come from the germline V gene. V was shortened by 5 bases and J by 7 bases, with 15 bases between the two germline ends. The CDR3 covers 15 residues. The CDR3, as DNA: TGTGCCAGCAGTCCCTACGGACAGCTAAATTCACCCCTCCACTTT. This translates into CASSPYGQLNSPLHF.

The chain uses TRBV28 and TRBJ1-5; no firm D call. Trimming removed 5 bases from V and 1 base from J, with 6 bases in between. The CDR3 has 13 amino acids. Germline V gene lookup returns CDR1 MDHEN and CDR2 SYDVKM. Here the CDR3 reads CASSRRSNQPQHF. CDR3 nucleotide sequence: TGTGCCAGCAGTAGGAGGAGCAATCAGCCCCAGCATTTT.

This chain's CDR3 is CASTPGQAALRGGYTF. The CDR3, as DNA: TGTGCCAGCACTCCGGGACAGGCGGCTTTAAGAGGCGGCTACACCTTC. This chain links TRBV27 with TRBJ1-2, with 8 bases aligning to TRBD1. The V gene's germline CDR1 is MNHEY and CDR2 SMNVEV (reference sequence). V was pared by 7 bases and J by 8 bases, with 18 bases of the junction left unmatched. The length of the CDR3 is 16 residues.

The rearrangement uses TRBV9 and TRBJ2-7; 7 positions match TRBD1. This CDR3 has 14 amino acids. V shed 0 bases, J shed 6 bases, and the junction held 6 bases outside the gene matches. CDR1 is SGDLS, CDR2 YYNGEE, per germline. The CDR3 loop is CASSVVPGGGEQYF. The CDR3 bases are TGTGCCAGCAGCGTAGTTCCAGGGGGTGGCGAGCAGTACTTC.

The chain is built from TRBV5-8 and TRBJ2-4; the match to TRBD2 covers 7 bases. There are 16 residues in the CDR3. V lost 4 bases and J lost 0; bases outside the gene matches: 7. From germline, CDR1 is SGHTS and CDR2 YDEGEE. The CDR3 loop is CASSGWDYIAKNIQYF. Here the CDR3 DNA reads TGTGCCAGCAGCGGCTGGGACTATATAGCCAAAAACATTCAGTACTTC.

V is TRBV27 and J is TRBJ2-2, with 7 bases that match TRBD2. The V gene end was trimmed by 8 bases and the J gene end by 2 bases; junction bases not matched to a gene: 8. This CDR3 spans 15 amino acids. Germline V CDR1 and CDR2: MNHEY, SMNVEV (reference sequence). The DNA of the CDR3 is TGTGCCAGCGGGAGGGCGGGCCTCAACACCGGGGAGCTGTTTTTT. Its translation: CASGRAGLNTGELFF.

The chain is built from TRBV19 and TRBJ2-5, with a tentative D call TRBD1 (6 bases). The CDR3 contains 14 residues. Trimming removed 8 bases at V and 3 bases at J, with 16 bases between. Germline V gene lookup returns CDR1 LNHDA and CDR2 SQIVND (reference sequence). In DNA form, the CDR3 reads TGTGCCAGTCAGCAGAAGGGACATAAAGAGACCCAGTACTTC. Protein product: CASQQKGHKETQYF.

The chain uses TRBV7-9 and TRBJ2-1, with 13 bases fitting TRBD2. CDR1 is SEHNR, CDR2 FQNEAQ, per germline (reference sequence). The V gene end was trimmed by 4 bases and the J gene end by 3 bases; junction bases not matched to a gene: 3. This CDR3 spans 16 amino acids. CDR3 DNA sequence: TGTGCCAGCAGCTCCGGGACTAGCGGGAACTACAATGAGCAGTTCTTC. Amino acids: CASSSGTSGNYNEQFF.

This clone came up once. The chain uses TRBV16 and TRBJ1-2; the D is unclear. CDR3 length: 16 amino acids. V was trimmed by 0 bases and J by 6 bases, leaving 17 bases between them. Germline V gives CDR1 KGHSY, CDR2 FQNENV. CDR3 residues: CASSQSRGEKRHGYTF. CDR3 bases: TGTGCCAGCAGCCAATCCCGCGGGGAAAAGCGGCATGGCTACACCTTC.

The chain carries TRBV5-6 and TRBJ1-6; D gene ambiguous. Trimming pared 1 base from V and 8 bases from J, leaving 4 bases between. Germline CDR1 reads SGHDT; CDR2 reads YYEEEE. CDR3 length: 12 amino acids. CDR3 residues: CASSLNYSPLHF. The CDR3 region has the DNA TGTGCCAGCAGCTTGAACTATTCACCCCTCCACTTT. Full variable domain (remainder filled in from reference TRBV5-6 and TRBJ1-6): DAGVTQSPTHLIKTRGQQVTLRCSPKSGHDTVSWYQQALGQGPQFIFQYYEEEERQRGNFPDRFSGHQFPNYSSELNVNALLLGDSALYLCASSLNYSPLHFGNGTRLTVT.

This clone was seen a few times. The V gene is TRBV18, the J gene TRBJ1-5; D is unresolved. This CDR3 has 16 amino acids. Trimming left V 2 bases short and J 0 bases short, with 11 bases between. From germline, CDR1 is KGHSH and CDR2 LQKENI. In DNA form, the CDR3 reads TGTGCCAGCTCACCAGGCAGACACCTTAGCAATCAGCCCCAGCATTTT. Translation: CASSPGRHLSNQPQHF.

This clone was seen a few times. The CDR3 loop reads CASSETLDNSPLHF. CDR3 nucleotides: TGTGCCAGCAGCGAGACACTAGATAATTCACCCCTCCACTTT. This chain connects TRBV7-9 to TRBJ1-6; D not certain. The CDR3 runs 14 residues. The V end lost 5 bases, the J end lost 5 bases, and 10 bases lay between the germline ends. CDR1 is SEHNR and CDR2 is FQNEAQ in the germline V gene (reference sequence).